The sample holds many counts of the clone carrying this T cell receptor beta chain. What it binds is unknown. Germline lookup yields CDR1 SQVTM and CDR2 ANQGSEA. The V end was cut by 0 bases, the J end by 2 bases, with 10 bases between. The CDR3 runs 14 residues. The data stem from a study of CD8 T cells in ankylosing spondylitis. Study results and limitations: Existing reports had already noted some motif variants in reactive arthritis synovial fluid and blood. Peripheral blood held disease-linked clones only at relatively low frequency, and these were CD8+.

Molecular-barcoded quantitative 5'-RACE produced these TCR beta libraries. A single record per CDR3 protein comes from TCRdb applying MiXCR to the 5' RACE reads. The profile shows about 130,000 distinct CDR3 sequences, around 9.7% of them singletons. This chain connects TRBV29-1 to TRBJ1-2; D remains unclear. This receptor was taken from a male donor with ankylosing spondylitis or in good health (not recorded which). Sequenced: blood, either unsorted or a sorted T cell fraction (not recorded which). The chain's CDR3 is CSVEDGGRNYGYTF. The CDR3 nucleotides read TGCAGCGTTGAAGATGGCGGACGGAACTATGGCTACACCTTC.